Listed here are 6 T cell receptor beta chains from one sample, sequenced in a study of cytomegalovirus exposure and HLA in healthy donors. The PCR had 60 Vbeta and 13 Jbeta primers. The repertoire was sequenced with immunoSEQ multiplex PCR; TCRdb's copy has only in-frame clones and lacks some. The repertoire includes 90,000 to 150,000 clones, 63% of them detected once, and roughly 10% sits in the top ten. Material: PBMCs. The receptors stem from a man in his forties in good health and CMV-seropositive.

This chain joins TRBV6-5 and TRBJ1-6; D unresolved. The CDR3 is 16 amino acids. Germline CDR1 reads MNHEY; CDR2 reads SVGAGI. Trimming cost V 3 bases and J 1 base, with 10 bases left between them. The CDR3 sequence is CASSYTVKSYNSPLHF. CDR3 coding DNA: TGTGCCAGCAGTTATACGGTGAAGTCCTATAATTCACCCCTCCACTTT.

This clone was found once. V gene TRBV11-1 combines with J gene TRBJ2-7; 7 bases agree with TRBD2. This CDR3 region has 16 residues. CDR1 SGHAT and CDR2 FQDESV come from the germline V gene (reference sequence). V trimming: 5 bases; J trimming: 2 bases; junction bases outside the gene matches: 12. CDR3 sequence: CASSPAGAGVPYEQYF. DNA of the CDR3: TGTGCCAGCAGCCCCGCCGGGGCGGGAGTACCCTACGAGCAGTACTTC.

The J gene is TRBJ2-1, the V gene TRBV5-1; TRBD1 matches at 7 bases. The CDR3 contains 13 residues. Germline V gene data show CDR1 as SGHRS and CDR2 as YFSETQ. V trimming: 5 bases; J trimming: 6 bases; junction bases outside the gene matches: 5. The CDR3 sequence is CASSSGQVNEQFF. In DNA form, the CDR3 reads TGCGCCAGCAGTTCCGGACAGGTCAATGAGCAGTTCTTC.

At least ten counts were recorded for this clone. The chain carries TRBV5-6 and TRBJ1-2; 9 bases are a match to TRBD1. The ends lost 0 bases at V and 3 bases at J; junction bases unmatched: 3. CDR1 and CDR2 from the germline V gene are SGHDT and YYEEEE. This CDR3 region has 15 residues. The CDR3 region is CASSLVGTGHYGYTF. The CDR3 nucleotides are TGTGCCAGCAGCTTGGTGGGGACAGGGCACTATGGCTACACCTTC.

The chain is built from TRBV29-1 and TRBJ1-2; D unresolved. CDR1 is SQVTM and CDR2 is ANQGSEA in the germline V gene. The CDR3 is 8 amino acids. V gave up 6 bases and J gave up 12 bases, with 8 bases separating them. This CDR3 reads CSVPLDTF. The CDR3 DNA is TGCAGCGTCCCCCTTGACACCTTC.

The genes are TRBV7-2 and TRBJ1-2; tentative D call: TRBD1 (6 bases). Looked up from germline, CDR1 is SGHTA and CDR2 is FQGNSA. Trimming pared 4 bases from V and 8 bases from J, leaving 20 bases between. The CDR3 sequence is 15 residues long. The CDR3 loop is CASSSRDTSQGGYTF. The CDR3 DNA follows: TGTGCCAGCAGCTCCCGGGACACTTCTCAGGGGGGCTACACCTTC.